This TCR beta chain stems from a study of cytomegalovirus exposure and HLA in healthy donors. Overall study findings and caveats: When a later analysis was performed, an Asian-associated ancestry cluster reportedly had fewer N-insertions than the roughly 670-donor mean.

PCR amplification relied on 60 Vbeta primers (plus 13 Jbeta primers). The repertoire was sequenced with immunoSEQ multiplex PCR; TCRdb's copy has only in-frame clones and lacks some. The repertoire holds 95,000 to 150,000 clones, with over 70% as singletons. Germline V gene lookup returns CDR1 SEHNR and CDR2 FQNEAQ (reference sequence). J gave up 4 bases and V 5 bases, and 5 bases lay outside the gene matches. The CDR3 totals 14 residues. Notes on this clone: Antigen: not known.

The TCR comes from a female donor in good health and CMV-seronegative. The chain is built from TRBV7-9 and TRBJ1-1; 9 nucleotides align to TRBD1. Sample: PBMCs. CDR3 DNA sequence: TGTGCCAGCAGCCTACTGGACAGGGGCACTGAAGCTTTCTTT. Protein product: CASSLLDRGTEAFF.